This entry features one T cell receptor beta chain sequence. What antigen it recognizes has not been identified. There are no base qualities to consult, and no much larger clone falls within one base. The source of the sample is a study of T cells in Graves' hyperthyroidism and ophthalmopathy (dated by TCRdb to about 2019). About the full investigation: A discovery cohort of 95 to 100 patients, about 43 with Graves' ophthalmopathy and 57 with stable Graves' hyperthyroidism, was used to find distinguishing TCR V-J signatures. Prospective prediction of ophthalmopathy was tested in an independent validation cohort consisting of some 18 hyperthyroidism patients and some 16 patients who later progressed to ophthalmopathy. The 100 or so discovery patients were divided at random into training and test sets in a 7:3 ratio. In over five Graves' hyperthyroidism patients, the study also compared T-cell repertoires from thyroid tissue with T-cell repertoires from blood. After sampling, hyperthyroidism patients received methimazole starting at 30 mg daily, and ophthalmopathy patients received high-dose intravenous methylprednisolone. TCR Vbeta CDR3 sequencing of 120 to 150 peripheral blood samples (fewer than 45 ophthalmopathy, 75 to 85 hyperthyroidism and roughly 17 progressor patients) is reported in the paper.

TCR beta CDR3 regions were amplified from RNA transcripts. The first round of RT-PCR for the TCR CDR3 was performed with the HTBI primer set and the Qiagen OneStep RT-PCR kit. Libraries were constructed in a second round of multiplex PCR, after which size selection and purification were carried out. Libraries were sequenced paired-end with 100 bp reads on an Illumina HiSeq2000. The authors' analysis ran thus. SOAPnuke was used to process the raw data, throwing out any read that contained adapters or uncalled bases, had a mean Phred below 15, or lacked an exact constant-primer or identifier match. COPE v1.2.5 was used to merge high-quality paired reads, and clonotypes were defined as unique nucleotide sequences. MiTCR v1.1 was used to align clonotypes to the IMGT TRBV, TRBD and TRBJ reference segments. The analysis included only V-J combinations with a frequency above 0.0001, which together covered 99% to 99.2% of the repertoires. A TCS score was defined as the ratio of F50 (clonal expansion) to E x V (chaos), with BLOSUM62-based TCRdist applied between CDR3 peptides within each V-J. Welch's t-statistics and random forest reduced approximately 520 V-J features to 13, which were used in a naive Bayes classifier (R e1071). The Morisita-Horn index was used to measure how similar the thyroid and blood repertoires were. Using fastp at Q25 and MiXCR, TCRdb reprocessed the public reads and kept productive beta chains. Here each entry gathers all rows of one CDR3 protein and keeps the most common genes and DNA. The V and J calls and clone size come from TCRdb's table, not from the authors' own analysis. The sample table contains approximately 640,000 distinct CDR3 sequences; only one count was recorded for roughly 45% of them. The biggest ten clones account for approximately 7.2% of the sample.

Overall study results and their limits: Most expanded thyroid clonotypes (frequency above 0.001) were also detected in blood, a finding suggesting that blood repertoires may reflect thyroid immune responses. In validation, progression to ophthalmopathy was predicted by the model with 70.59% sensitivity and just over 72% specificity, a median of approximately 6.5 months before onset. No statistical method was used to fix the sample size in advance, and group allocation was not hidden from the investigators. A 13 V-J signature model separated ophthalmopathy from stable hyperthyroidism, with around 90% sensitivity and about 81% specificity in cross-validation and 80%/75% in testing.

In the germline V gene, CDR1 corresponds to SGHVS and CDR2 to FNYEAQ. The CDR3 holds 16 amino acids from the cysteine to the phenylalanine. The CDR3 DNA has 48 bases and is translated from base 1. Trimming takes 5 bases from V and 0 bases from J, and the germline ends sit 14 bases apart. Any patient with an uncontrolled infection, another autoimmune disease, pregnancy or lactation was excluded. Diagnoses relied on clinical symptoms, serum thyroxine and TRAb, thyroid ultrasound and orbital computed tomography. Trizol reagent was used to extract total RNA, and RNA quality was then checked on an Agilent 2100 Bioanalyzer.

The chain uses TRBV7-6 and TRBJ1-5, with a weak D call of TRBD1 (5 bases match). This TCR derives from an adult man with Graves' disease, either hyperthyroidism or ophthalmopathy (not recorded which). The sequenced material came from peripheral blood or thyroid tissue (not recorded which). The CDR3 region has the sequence CASSPNGGDSNQPQHF. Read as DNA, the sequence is TGTGCCAGCAGCCCTAATGGAGGGGATAGCAATCAGCCCCAGCATTTT.